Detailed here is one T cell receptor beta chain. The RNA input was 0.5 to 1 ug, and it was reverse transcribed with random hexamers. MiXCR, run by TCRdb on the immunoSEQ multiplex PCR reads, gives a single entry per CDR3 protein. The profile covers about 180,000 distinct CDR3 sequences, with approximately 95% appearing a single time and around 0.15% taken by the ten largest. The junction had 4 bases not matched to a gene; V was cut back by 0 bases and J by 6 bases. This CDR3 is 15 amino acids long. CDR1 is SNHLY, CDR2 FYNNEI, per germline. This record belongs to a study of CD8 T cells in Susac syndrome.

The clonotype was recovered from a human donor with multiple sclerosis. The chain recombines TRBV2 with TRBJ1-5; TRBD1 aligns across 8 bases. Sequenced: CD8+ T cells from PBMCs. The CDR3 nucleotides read TGTGCCAGCAGTGAAGCCAGACAGGGGTTTCAGCCCCAGCATTTT. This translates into CASSEARQGFQPQHF.